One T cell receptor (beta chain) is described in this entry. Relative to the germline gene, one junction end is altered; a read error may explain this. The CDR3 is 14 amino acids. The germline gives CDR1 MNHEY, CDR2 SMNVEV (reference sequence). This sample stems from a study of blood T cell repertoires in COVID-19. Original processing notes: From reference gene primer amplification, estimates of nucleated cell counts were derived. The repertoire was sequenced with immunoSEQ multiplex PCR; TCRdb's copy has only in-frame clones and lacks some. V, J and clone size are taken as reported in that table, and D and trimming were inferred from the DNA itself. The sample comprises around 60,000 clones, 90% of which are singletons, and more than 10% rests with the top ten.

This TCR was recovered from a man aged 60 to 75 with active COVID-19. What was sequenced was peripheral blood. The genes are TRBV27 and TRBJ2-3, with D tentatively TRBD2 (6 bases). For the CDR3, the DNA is TGTGCCAGCCCCCCGGGACTGAGCACATATACGCAGTATTTT. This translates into CASPPGLSTYTQYF.